This T cell receptor beta chain came from a study of blood T cell repertoires in COVID-19. Study context: PBMCs, B-cell-depleted T cells, or T cells provided the cDNA or gDNA that made up the material.

This CDR3 is built from 15 residues. The J segment lost 6 bases and the V segment lost 6 bases, leaving 11 bases of the junction unmatched. Germline CDR1 is LNHDA and CDR2 is SQIVND (reference sequence). The assay was immunoSEQ multiplex PCR, and TCRdb's table has in-frame clones only and misses some. Among around 130,000 clones listed, about 84% were seen once. This receptor was taken from a man in his fifties or sixties with acute or convalescent COVID-19. Sequencing used peripheral blood. This chain links TRBV19 with TRBJ2-3; 8 bases are shared with TRBD2. DNA for the CDR3: TGTGCCAGTAGCGAAATCGGGAGGGCTGCCGATACGCAGTATTTT. Protein product: CASSEIGRAADTQYF.